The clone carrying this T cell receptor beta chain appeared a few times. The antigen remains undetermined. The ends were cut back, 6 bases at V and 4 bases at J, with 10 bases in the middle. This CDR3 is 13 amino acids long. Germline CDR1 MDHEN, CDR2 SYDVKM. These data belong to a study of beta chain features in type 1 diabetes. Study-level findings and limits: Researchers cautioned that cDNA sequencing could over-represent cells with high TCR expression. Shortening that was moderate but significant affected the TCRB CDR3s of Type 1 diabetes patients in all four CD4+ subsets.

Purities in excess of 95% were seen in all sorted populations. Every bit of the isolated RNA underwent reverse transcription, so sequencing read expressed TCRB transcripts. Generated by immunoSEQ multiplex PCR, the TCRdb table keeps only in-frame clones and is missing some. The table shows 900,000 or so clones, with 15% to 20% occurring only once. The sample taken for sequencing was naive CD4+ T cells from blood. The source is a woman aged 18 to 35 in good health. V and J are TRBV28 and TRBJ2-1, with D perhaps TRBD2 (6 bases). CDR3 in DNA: TGTGCCAGCAGCCTCGGGACTTACAATGAGCAGTTCTTC. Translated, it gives CASSLGTYNEQFF.